The T cell receptor beta chain described here comes from a study of blood T cell repertoires in COVID-19. Study-level background: The United States, Italy and Spain supplied acute and convalescent COVID-19 samples. In each case, the material was cDNA or gDNA derived from T cells, B-cell-depleted T cells, or PBMCs.

Categorization into cohorts depended on clinical history that participants reported. Within 2 weeks before study entry, exposed participants met a COVID-19 case. Method: immunoSEQ multiplex PCR; TCRdb's copy keeps in-frame clones and lacks some. The sample has 150,000 or so clones; roughly 88% are singletons. The TCR sequence derives from a man between 65 and 79 years old who had been exposed to COVID-19. The specimen sequenced was PBMCs or T cells enriched from blood (not recorded which).

The CDR3 nucleotides are TGCGCCAGCAGCCAGGAAGGGGGCGGAGATGAAAAACTGTTTTTT. Translating gives CASSQEGGGDEKLFF. The J gene is TRBJ1-4, the V gene TRBV4-1, with 7 nucleotides matching TRBD1. V dropped 3 bases and J dropped 6; count of bases not matched to a gene: 7. Germline V gene data show CDR1 as MGHRA and CDR2 as YSYEKL. The CDR3 loop spans 15 amino acids.